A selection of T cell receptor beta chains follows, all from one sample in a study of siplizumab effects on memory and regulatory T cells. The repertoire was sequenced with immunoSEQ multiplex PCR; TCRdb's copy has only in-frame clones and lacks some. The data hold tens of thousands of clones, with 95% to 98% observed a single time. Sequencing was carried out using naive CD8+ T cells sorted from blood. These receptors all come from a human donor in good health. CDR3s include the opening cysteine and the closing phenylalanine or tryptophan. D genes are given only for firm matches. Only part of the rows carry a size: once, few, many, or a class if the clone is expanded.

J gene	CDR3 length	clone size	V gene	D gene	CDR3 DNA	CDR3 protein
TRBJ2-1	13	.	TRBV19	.	TGTGCCAGTAGTTCTGGTTCGTTCAATGAGCAGTTCTTC	CASSSGSFNEQFF
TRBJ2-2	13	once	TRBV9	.	TGTGCCAGCAGCGTAGGGGGTACCGGGGAGCTGTTTTTT	CASSVGGTGELFF
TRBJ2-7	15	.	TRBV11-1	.	TGTGCCAGCAGCTTAGTGGTCGGGTTAGCAGGCGAGCAGTACTTC	CASSLVVGLAGEQYF
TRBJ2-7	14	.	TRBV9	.	TGTGCCAGCAGCGTAGGAGGCGGCACCTACGAGCAGTACTTC	CASSVGGGTYEQYF
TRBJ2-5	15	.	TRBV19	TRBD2	TGTGCCAGTACCGGACTAGCCGGAGCAAAAGAGACCCAGTACTTC	CASTGLAGAKETQYF
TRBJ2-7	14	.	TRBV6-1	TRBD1	TGTGCCAGCGCTAACCGGGACAGATACTACGAGCAGTACTTC	CASANRDRYYEQYF
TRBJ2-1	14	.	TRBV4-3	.	TGCGCCAGCAGCCAAGGGGGCGGGCTCAATGAGCAGTTCTTC	CASSQGGGLNEQFF
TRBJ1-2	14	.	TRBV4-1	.	TGCGCCAGCAGCCAAGTCGAGGGGGGCTATGGCTACACCTTC	CASSQVEGGYGYTF
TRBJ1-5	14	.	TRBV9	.	TGTGCCAGCAGCGTAGGTGACAGTCCGCTCGCCCAGCATTTT	CASSVGDSPLAQHF
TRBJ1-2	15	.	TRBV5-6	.	TGTGCCAGCAGCTTGGACGACAGGCGGTACTATGGCTACACCTTC	CASSLDDRRYYGYTF
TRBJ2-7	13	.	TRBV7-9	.	TGTGCCAGCAGCAAGGGGGGACCGACTCGGGCGTACTTC	CASSKGGPTRAYF
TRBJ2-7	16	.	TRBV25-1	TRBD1	TGTGCCAGCTCCAGAGGACAGGGTGCCACTTCCTACGAGCAGTACTTC	CASSRGQGATSYEQYF
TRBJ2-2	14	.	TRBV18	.	TGTGCCAGCTCACCAGGGACCAACACCGGGGAGCTGTTTTTT	CASSPGTNTGELFF
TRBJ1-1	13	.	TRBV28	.	TGTGCCAGCAGTACGAGGATGAACACTGAAGCTTTCTTT	CASSTRMNTEAFF
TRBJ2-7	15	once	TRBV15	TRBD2	TGTGCCACCAGCACCTCCACTAGCGGCGCCTACGAGCAGTACTTC	CATSTSTSGAYEQYF
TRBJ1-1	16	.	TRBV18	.	TGTGCCAGCTCACCGCGGCAGGGCGGGATGAACACTGAAGCTTTCTTT	CASSPRQGGMNTEAFF
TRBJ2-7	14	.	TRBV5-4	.	TGTGCCAGCAGCTTGGCGGACAGTTCCTACGAGCAGTACTTC	CASSLADSSYEQYF
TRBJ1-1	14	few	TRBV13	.	TGTGCCAGCAGCTTCGTCGGGCAGAACACTGAAGCTTTCTTT	CASSFVGQNTEAFF
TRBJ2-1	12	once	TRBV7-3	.	TGTGCCAGCAGCTTAATTGGCAATGAGCAGTTCTTC	CASSLIGNEQFF
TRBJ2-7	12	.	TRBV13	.	TGTGCCAGCAGCTCTCAGGGTGGCGAGCAGTACTTC	CASSSQGGEQYF
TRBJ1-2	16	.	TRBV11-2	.	TGTGCCAGCAGCTTAATCTATCCAGACCCTTTCTATGGCTACACCTTC	CASSLIYPDPFYGYTF
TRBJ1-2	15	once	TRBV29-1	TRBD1	TGCAGCGTTGGAGGGGGCGCGGGTGGTCACTATGGCTACACCTTC	CSVGGGAGGHYGYTF
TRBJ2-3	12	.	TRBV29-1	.	TGCAGCCAAAAGTGGAACACAGATACGCAGTATTTT	CSQKWNTDTQYF
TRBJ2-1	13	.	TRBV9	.	TGTGCCAGCAGCGTAGGGTCCACGGGTGAGCAGTTCTTC	CASSVGSTGEQFF
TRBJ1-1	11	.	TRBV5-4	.	TGTGCCACCAACGGACGGACAGAAGCTTTCTTT	CATNGRTEAFF
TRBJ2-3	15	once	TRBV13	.	TGTGCCAGCAGCTCCCGGATGTCGGCGCAGGATACGCAGTATTTT	CASSSRMSAQDTQYF
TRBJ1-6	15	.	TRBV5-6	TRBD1	TGTGCCAGCAGCCAGACAGGGGGATTAGGTTCACCCCTCCACTTT	CASSQTGGLGSPLHF
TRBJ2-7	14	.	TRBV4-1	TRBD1	TGCGCCAGCAGCCAAGGACAGGGATACTACGAGCAGTACTTC	CASSQGQGYYEQYF
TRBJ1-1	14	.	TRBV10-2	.	TGCGCCAGCAGCCAGGCAGGAACGCACACTGAAGCTTTCTTT	CASSQAGTHTEAFF
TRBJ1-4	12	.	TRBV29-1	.	TGCAGCGTTGGACAGGAGGGTGAAAAACTGTTTTTT	CSVGQEGEKLFF
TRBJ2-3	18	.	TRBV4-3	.	TGCGCCAGCAGCCAAGAAATAAGTACTAGCTTTCTGACAGATACGCAGTATTTT	CASSQEISTSFLTDTQYF
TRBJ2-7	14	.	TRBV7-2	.	TGTGCCAGCAGCTTATTCGGGGGTGCCTACGAGCAGTACTTC	CASSLFGGAYEQYF
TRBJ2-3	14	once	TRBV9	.	TGTGCCAGCAGTAACGAGGGGGGCACAGATACGCAGTATTTT	CASSNEGGTDTQYF
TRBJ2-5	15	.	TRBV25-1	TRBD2	TGTGCCAGCAGTCCTTCGACTAGCCTGATGGAGACCCAGTACTTC	CASSPSTSLMETQYF
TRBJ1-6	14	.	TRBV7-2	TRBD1	TGTGCCAGCAGCCAGACAGGGGGCGGATCACCCCTCCACTTT	CASSQTGGGSPLHF
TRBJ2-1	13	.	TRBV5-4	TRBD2	TGTGCCAGCAGCTTCGGGGGGGCTGGGGAGCAGTTCTTC	CASSFGGAGEQFF
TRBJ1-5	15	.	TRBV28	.	TGTGCCAGCAGTTTTGCCAGGGGCGGCAATCAGCCCCAGCATTTT	CASSFARGGNQPQHF
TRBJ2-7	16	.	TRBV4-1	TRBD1	TGCGCCAGCAGCCAAGAACCGGGACAGGGCCCCTACGAGCAGTACTTC	CASSQEPGQGPYEQYF
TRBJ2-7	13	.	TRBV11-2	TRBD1	TGTGCCAGCAGCTTCGGGACAGACTACGAGCAGTACTTC	CASSFGTDYEQYF
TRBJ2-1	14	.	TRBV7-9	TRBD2	TGTGCCAGCAGCTTGGCGGGGGGCTACAATGAGCAGTTCTTC	CASSLAGGYNEQFF
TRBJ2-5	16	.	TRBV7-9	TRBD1	TGTGCCAGCAGCTTGCTGGGACAGGGCGGGCAAGAGACCCAGTACTTC	CASSLLGQGGQETQYF
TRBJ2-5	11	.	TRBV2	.	TGTGCCAATAGGGTGGGAGAGACCCAGTACTTC	CANRVGETQYF
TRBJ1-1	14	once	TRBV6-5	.	TGTGCCAGCAGTTTGGTGTCCGCCAGCCCTGAAGCTTTCTTT	CASSLVSASPEAFF
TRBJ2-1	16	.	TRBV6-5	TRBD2	TGTGCCAGCAGTTGGGTAGCGGGGGACGGGGGCAATGAGCAGTTCTTC	CASSWVAGDGGNEQFF
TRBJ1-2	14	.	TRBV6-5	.	TGTGCCAGCAGTTACTCTGGACCTAACTATGGCTACACCTTC	CASSYSGPNYGYTF
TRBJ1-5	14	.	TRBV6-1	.	TGTGCCAGCAGTGATGGCGTTAGCAATCAGCCCCAGCATTTT	CASSDGVSNQPQHF
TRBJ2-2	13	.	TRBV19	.	TGTGCCAGTAGTCCCACGGGGCCCGGGGAGCTGTTTTTT	CASSPTGPGELFF
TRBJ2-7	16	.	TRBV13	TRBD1	TGTGCCAGCAGCTTAGGCCGGCGACAGGGATCCTACGAGCAGTACTTC	CASSLGRRQGSYEQYF
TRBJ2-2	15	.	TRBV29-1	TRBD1	TGCAGCGTTGAAGATGGGACAGCGAACACCGGGGAGCTGTTTTTT	CSVEDGTANTGELFF
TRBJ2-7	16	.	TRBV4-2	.	TGTGCCAGCAGCCAAGTATTAACAGGCGGGGAATACGAGCAGTACTTC	CASSQVLTGGEYEQYF
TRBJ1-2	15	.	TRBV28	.	TGTGCCAGCAGTTTTTCTGAAGTCCCTAACTATGGCTACACCTTC	CASSFSEVPNYGYTF
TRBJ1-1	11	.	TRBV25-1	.	TGTGCCAGCACGTGGGGGGCTGAAGCTTTCTTT	CASTWGAEAFF
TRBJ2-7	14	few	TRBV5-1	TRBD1	TGCGCCAGCAGCTCGGGACAGCACTCCTACGAGCAGTACTTC	CASSSGQHSYEQYF
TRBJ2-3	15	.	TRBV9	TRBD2	TGTGCCAGCAGCGTGAGCGGGGGAGGCACAGATACGCAGTATTTT	CASSVSGGGTDTQYF
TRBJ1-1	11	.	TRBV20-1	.	TGCAGTGCTAGATATTACACTGAAGCTTTCTTT	CSARYYTEAFF